This T cell receptor beta chain stems from a study of cytomegalovirus exposure and HLA in healthy donors. This PCR relied on a set of 60 Vbeta primers and 13 Jbeta primers. TCRdb keeps only in-frame clones here, not all; method: immunoSEQ multiplex PCR. There are some 150,000 clones in the sample; 65% to 80% occur only once, and 2% to 2.5% lies in the top ten. As to this clone: The antigen is not known.

Study-level results: Later analysis identified a missense DCLRE1C variant that was linked to TCR beta V- and J-gene trimming. Published work reported that the classifier diagnosed cytomegalovirus status with high specificity and sensitivity. The listing of some 170 TCR beta chains classed them as cytomegalovirus-associated.

V lost 4 bases and J lost 1, with 8 bases in between. This CDR3 region has 14 residues. CDR1 and CDR2 (germline): KGHSH, LQKENI. The sequence was obtained from a man aged 40-49 years in good health and CMV-seronegative. Specimen: PBMCs. The chain couples TRBV18 to TRBJ1-3; no definite D call. The CDR3 here is CASSLSGSGNTIYF. CDR3 bases: TGTGCCAGCTCACTTTCAGGTTCTGGAAACACCATATATTTT.